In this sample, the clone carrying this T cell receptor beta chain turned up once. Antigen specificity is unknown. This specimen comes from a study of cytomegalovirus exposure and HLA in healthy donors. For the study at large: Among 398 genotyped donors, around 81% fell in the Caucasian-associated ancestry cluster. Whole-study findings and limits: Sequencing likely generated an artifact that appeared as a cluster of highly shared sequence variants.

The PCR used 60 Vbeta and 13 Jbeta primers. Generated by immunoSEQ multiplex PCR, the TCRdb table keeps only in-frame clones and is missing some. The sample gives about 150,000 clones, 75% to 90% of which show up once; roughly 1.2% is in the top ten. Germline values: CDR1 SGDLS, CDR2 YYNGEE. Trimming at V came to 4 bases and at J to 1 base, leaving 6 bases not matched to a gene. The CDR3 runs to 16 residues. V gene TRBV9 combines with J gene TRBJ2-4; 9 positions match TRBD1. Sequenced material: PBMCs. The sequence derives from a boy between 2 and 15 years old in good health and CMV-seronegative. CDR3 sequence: CASSPGTGIAKNIQYF. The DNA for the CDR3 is TGTGCCAGCAGCCCAGGGACAGGGATCGCCAAAAACATTCAGTACTTC.